The 18 T cell receptor beta chains presented below share a single source sample, sequenced in a study of PD-L1 blockade in urothelial cancer. Data came from immunoSEQ multiplex PCR; TCRdb stores just in-frame clones and leaves some out. The sample consists of some 110,000 clones, 80% to 95% of them appearing once. As to time point: peripheral blood 6 weeks after treatment start. The source was PBMCs, collected around atezolizumab (anti-PD-L1) treatment. The receptors here all came from a man between 60 and 75 years old with urothelial cancer.

The chain has TRBV27 and TRBJ2-3; TRBD1 matches 7 bases. The CDR3 is 16 amino acids. Trimming took 5 bases from V and 2 from J; bases not matched to a gene: 10. Germline-derived CDR1 and CDR2 are MNHEY and SMNVEV (reference sequence). The CDR3 region is CASSVTGTALTDTQYF. CDR3 nucleotide sequence: TGTGCCAGCAGTGTGACCGGGACAGCGCTCACAGATACGCAGTATTTT.

J is TRBJ2-5 and V is TRBV21-1; the D call TRBD1 from the table was never checked on the DNA. TRBV21-1 corresponds to a pseudogene. The CDR3 sequence is 18 residues long. The CDR3 sequence: CASSKGLIGGWRQETQYF. In nucleotides, the CDR3 is TGTGCCAGCAGCAAAGGTCTTATAGGGGGATGGAGACAAGAGACCCAGTACTTC.

The chain links TRBV28 to TRBJ2-7, with 8 bases fitting TRBD1. The CDR3 runs 13 residues. The ends lost 6 bases at V and 7 bases at J; junction bases unmatched: 8. From germline, CDR1 is MDHEN and CDR2 SYDVKM. The CDR3 protein is CASRIQGAREQYF. CDR3 bases: TGTGCCAGCAGGATCCAGGGGGCGCGAGAGCAGTACTTC.

The V and J genes are TRBV5-6 and TRBJ2-2; no firm D call. The CDR3 is 16 residues long. In germline, CDR1 is SGHDT, CDR2 YYEEEE. V was trimmed by 4 bases and J by 7 bases, leaving 20 bases between them. CDR3 nucleotide sequence: TGTGCCAGCAGCCTGGGCGGAGCCGATTGGTTCGGGGAGCTGTTTTTT. This gives the protein CASSLGGADWFGELFF.

The rearrangement uses TRBV4-1 and TRBJ1-4; tentatively, D is TRBD1 (5 bases). V dropped 1 base and J dropped 6 bases, with 18 bases sitting between them. CDR3 length: 17 residues. The germline V gene encodes CDR1 MGHRA and CDR2 YSYEKL. CDR3 bases: TGCGCCAGCAGCCAAGCGGGAGGGGACTTGGCTCATGAAAAACTGTTTTTT. This encodes CASSQAGGDLAHEKLFF.

For this clone: This CDR3 is also generated by other DNA sequences in the sample. This chain connects TRBV7-2 to TRBJ1-5; the D is unclear. The V gene's germline CDR1 is SGHTA and CDR2 FQGNSA. Trimming removed 3 bases from V and 6 bases from J, with 6 bases in between. The CDR3 is 12 residues long. CDR3 region: CASSLNSQPQHF. CDR3 coding DNA: TGTGCCAGCAGCTTGAATAGTCAGCCCCAGCATTTT.

The gene calls are TRBV6-5 and TRBJ2-3; D gene uncertain. Germline V lookup: CDR1 MNHEY, CDR2 SVGAGI. Between the trimmed V and J ends, which lost 6 bases and 4 bases, there was a span of 11 bases. This CDR3 spans 13 amino acids. CDR3 nucleotide sequence: TGTGCCAGCAGATCAAACGAGGCAGATACGCAGTATTTT. This encodes CASRSNEADTQYF.

The chain is built from TRBV4-2 and TRBJ2-1, with 7 bases lining up with TRBD2. CDR3 size: 11 residues. Unmatched junction bases numbered 5, after V lost 8 bases and J lost 10 bases. CDR1 and CDR2 from the germline V gene are LGHNA and YNFKEQ. CDR3 loop: CASGRDPEQFF. DNA of the CDR3: TGTGCCAGCGGGAGGGATCCCGAGCAGTTCTTC.

This chain links TRBV6-4 with TRBJ1-6, with a possible D match to TRBD1 (5 bases). In germline, CDR1 is MRHNA, CDR2 SNTAGT. The CDR3 loop spans 15 amino acids. Trimming took 3 bases from V and 9 from J, leaving 15 bases between them. The CDR3 bases are TGTGCCAGCAGTGAATCGGGGGGTTACGGTTCACCCCTCCACTTT. As protein: CASSESGGYGSPLHF.

The CDR3 loop is CASSLARGSSYEQYF. The CDR3 DNA is TGCGCCAGCAGCTTGGCCAGGGGGAGCTCCTACGAGCAGTACTTC. The chain uses TRBV5-1 and TRBJ2-7; 7 nucleotides line up with TRBD1. Germline CDR1 is SGHRS and CDR2 is YFSETQ. CDR3 length: 15 residues. The trim removed 0 bases at V and 0 bases at J, leaving 3 bases unmatched.

V gene TRBV7-2 combines with J gene TRBJ2-7; TRBD1 is a possible D gene (5 bases). The germline V gene has CDR1 SGHTA and CDR2 FQGNSA. The ends were cut back, 4 bases at V and 4 bases at J, with 23 bases in the middle. CDR3 length equals 17 residues. CDR3 sequence: CASSSPLTATFHYEQYF. In DNA, the CDR3 is TGTGCCAGCAGCTCTCCTCTGACAGCCACTTTTCATTACGAGCAGTACTTC. The full variable domain, with the rest looked up from reference TRBV7-2 and TRBJ2-7, is GAGVSQSPSNKVTEKGKDVELRCDPISGHTALYWYRQSLGQGLEFLIYFQGNSAPDKSGLPSDRFSAERTGGSVSTLTIQRTQQEDSAVYLCASSSPLTATFHYEQYFGPGTRLTVT.

This clone was observed once. The chain recombines TRBV29-1 with TRBJ2-6, with a weak D call TRBD2 (6 bases). The germline CDR1 and CDR2 sequences are SQVTM and ANQGSEA. The CDR3 loop spans 13 amino acids. The ends were cut back, 6 bases at V and 4 bases at J, with 10 bases in the middle. CDR3 nucleotide sequence: TGCAGCGTGACACGGGAGGGGGCCAACGTCCTGACTTTC. This gives the protein CSVTREGANVLTF.

This clone was counted once. The gene calls are TRBV2 and TRBJ2-1; a possible D gene is TRBD1 (7 bases). Germline-derived CDR1 and CDR2 are SNHLY and FYNNEI. The CDR3 is 15 amino acids. V shed 8 bases and J shed 6 bases, with 20 bases lying between them. As DNA, the CDR3 is TGTGCCAGCGGGAGGACCCCAGGGGGGCTCAATGAGCAGTTCTTC. Amino acids: CASGRTPGGLNEQFF.

The chain employs TRBV7-2 and TRBJ1-1, with no clear D. This CDR3 is built from 11 residues. Germline-derived CDR1 and CDR2 are SGHTA and FQGNSA. Trimming left V 4 bases short and J 3 bases short, with 3 bases between. CDR3 residues: CASSSYTEAFF. Here the CDR3 DNA reads TGTGCCAGCAGCTCTTACACTGAAGCTTTCTTT.

J is TRBJ1-1 and V is TRBV19, with 8 bases that match TRBD1. The germline V gene has CDR1 LNHDA and CDR2 SQIVND (reference sequence). The V and J ends lost 3 bases and 1 base, in that order; junction bases with no gene match: 4. CDR3 length equals 15 residues. In nucleotides, the CDR3 is TGTGCCAGTAGTATTTGGACAGGGAGGAACACTGAAGCTTTCTTT. Its translation: CASSIWTGRNTEAFF.

V and J are TRBV10-1 and TRBJ2-7, with a possible D match to TRBD1 (5 bases). The V end was cut by 7 bases, the J end by 4 bases, with 17 bases between. Germline CDR1 is WNHNN and CDR2 is SYGVQD (reference sequence). The CDR3 covers 14 residues. CDR3 sequence reads: CASTPGRAKYEQYF. In DNA form, the CDR3 reads TGCGCCAGCACCCCTGGCAGGGCTAAGTACGAGCAGTACTTC.

V gene TRBV7-2 combines with J gene TRBJ2-5; the match to TRBD2 covers 15 bases. From germline, CDR1 is SGHTA and CDR2 FQGNSA. V gave up 5 bases and J gave up 1 base; unmatched junction bases: 5. The CDR3 runs 17 residues. The CDR3 sequence is CASSPGLAGGVQETQYF. The CDR3 DNA is TGTGCCAGCAGCCCGGGACTAGCGGGAGGTGTCCAAGAGACCCAGTACTTC.

This chain connects TRBV7-9 to TRBJ2-5; D unclear. Germline V gene data show CDR1 as SEHNR and CDR2 as FQNEAQ (reference sequence). V was clipped by 5 bases and J by 0 bases, with 7 bases between them. The CDR3 has 13 residues. CDR3: CASSERYQETQYF. The CDR3 DNA reads as TGTGCCAGCAGCGAGCGATACCAAGAGACCCAGTACTTC.